This T cell receptor (beta chain) was identified during a study of radiation and T cells in renal cell carcinoma. The assay was immunoSEQ multiplex PCR, and TCRdb's table has in-frame clones only and misses some. The table includes 150,000 or so clones, roughly 85% detected once. J lost 2 bases, V lost 10 bases, and 6 bases had no gene match. CDR3 length: 14 residues. Germline V gene lookup returns CDR1 ENHRY and CDR2 SYGVKD. The time point: baseline pretreatment blood. Treatment meaning: 15 Gy SBRT to primary tumor, nephrectomy 4 weeks later. After SBRT, blood was collected at 2 and 4 weeks, plus baseline.

The chain is built from TRBV10-3 and TRBJ2-2, with 8 bases lining up with TRBD1. This receptor was obtained from a woman in her fifties or sixties with renal cell carcinoma. This specimen was blood, taken from a patient whose treatment included radiotherapy and nephrectomy. CDR3 nucleotides: TGTGCCAGCAGAGGACAGGGAAACACCGGGGAGCTGTTTTTT. Translating it yields CASRGQGNTGELFF.